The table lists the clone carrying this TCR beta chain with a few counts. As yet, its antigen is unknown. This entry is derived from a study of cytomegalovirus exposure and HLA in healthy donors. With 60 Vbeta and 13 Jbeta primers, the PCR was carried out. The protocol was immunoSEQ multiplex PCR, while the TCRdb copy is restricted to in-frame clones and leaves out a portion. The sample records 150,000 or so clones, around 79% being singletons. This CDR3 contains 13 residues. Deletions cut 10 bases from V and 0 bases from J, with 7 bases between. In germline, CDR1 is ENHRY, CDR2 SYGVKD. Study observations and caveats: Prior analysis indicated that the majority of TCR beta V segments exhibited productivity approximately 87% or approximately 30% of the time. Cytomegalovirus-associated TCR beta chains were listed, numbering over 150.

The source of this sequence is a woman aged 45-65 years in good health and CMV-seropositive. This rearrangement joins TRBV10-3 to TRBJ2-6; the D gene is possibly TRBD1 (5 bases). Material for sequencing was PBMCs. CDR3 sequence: CASQGSGANVLTF. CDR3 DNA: TGTGCCAGCCAGGGCTCTGGGGCCAACGTCCTGACTTTC.